The 7 T cell receptor beta chains given below trace back to one sample, sequenced in a study of shared clonotypes between healthy human individuals. Terminally differentiated effector memory CD45RA+ cells were excluded by CCR7 positive selection of CD45RO-negative cells. Profiled with immunoSEQ multiplex PCR; TCRdb holds only in-frame clones, not every one. The sample holds 2 million to 2.5 million clones; about 93% are singletons and the top ten take more than 1.5%. The specimen sequenced was naive CD8+ T cells from PBMCs. The receptors come from a man aged 18 to 29 in good health. Some clones in this sample may be carry-over from other donors' samples.

The V and J genes are TRBV9 and TRBJ2-1; the D is unclear. V lost 3 bases and J 9 bases, leaving 13 bases between the germline ends. This CDR3 is 13 amino acids long. Looked up from germline, CDR1 is SGDLS and CDR2 is YYNGEE. The CDR3 loop reads CASSAFNAGEQFF. CDR3 in DNA: TGTGCCAGCAGCGCTTTCAACGCCGGTGAGCAGTTCTTC.

This chain links TRBV6-6 with TRBJ2-2, with D uncertain. The V gene's germline CDR1 is MNHNY and CDR2 SVGAGI (reference sequence). The CDR3 sequence is 12 residues long. The V end was cut by 2 bases, the J end by 9 bases, with 7 bases between. The CDR3 is CASSYQARELFF. The CDR3 DNA is TGTGCCAGCAGTTACCAGGCGAGGGAGCTGTTTTTT.

This chain links TRBV30 with TRBJ1-2; 11 bases fit TRBD1. This CDR3 has 11 residues. CDR1 and CDR2 (germline): GTSNPN, SVGIG (reference sequence). Germline trimming cut 8 bases from V and 8 bases from J; bases unmatched to any gene: 4. CDR3 loop: CAGQGAEGYTF. CDR3 nucleotide sequence: TGTGCCGGACAGGGGGCGGAGGGCTACACCTTC.

This clone was seen a single time. This sequence joins TRBV9 and TRBJ2-7; D remains ambiguous. Germline lookup yields CDR1 SGDLS and CDR2 YYNGEE. The CDR3 has 15 amino acids. Deletions cut 1 base from V and 1 base from J, with 12 bases between. The CDR3 sequence is CASSVSDSSSYEQYF. The CDR3, as DNA: TGTGCCAGCAGCGTATCCGACTCCTCGTCCTACGAGCAGTACTTC.

On this clone: Other nucleotide sequences from this sample produce the same CDR3. The V call is TRBV7-8, the J call TRBJ2-7, with TRBD2 as a possible D gene (6 bases). CDR1 and CDR2 from the germline V gene are SGHVS and FQNEAQ. V lost 3 bases, J lost 4 bases, and 10 bases lay in between. CDR3 length: 13 amino acids. In DNA form, the CDR3 reads TGTGCCAGCAGCTTGGTTGGGGGGTACGAGCAGTACTTC. Translating gives CASSLVGGYEQYF.

This clone was counted a few times. V and J are TRBV29-1 and TRBJ1-1; D ambiguous. The ends were cut back, 5 bases at V and 2 bases at J, with 9 bases in the middle. The CDR3 spans 12 residues. Germline CDR1 and CDR2: SQVTM and ANQGSEA. CDR3 bases: TGCAGCGTTTTCCGAGATAACACTGAAGCTTTCTTT. Translated: CSVFRDNTEAFF.

With regard to this clone: Additional DNA sequences in this sample encode the identical CDR3. This sequence joins TRBV4-1 and TRBJ1-5; D perhaps matches TRBD1 (6 bases). Germline CDR1 MGHRA, CDR2 YSYEKL. The CDR3 spans 14 residues. V gave up 1 base and J gave up 7 bases, with 11 bases separating them. CDR3 bases: TGCGCCAGCAGCCAAGGGCAGGGGTACCAGCCCCAGCATTTT. Its translation: CASSQGQGYQPQHF.